What follows are 18 T cell receptor beta chains derived from one specimen sequenced in a study of PD-1 blockade in classical Hodgkin lymphoma. The protocol was immunoSEQ multiplex PCR, while the TCRdb copy is restricted to in-frame clones and leaves out a portion. The repertoire consists of approximately 89,000 clones, with approximately 86% occurring once and the leading ten covering approximately 15%. Time point meaning: cycle 4 day 1 (C4D1), after more than 5 weeks of nivolumab. The patients all showed relapse after autologous stem cell transplantation, while their brentuximab vedotin exposure varied. The input for sequencing was peripheral blood mononuclear cells (PBMCs), taken before the fourth cycle of nivolumab. These receptors were taken from a human donor with classical Hodgkin lymphoma.

The chain employs TRBV6-5 and TRBJ1-5, with a possible D match to TRBD1 (5 bases). V was shortened by 6 bases and J by 7 bases, with 10 bases between the two germline ends. Germline assignment: CDR1 MNHEY and CDR2 SVGAGI. The CDR3 contains 12 residues. The CDR3 nucleotides read TGTGCCAGCAGCCCGACAGAGCAGCCCCAGCATTTT. Protein: CASSPTEQPQHF.

This clone was seen once. The chain is built from TRBV19 and TRBJ2-3, with unresolved D. CDR1 is LNHDA, CDR2 SQIVND, per germline (reference sequence). This CDR3 has 13 amino acids. V lost 5 bases and J 0 bases, leaving 6 bases between the germline ends. The CDR3, as DNA: TGTGCCAGTAGTGAGGTCAGCACAGATACGCAGTATTTT. Translating gives CASSEVSTDTQYF.

The chain combines TRBV27 with TRBJ2-2; TRBD1 might be the D (5 bases). The CDR3 covers 14 residues. The V gene lost 3 bases and the J gene lost 6 bases, with 11 bases spanning the gap. The germline V gene encodes CDR1 MNHEY and CDR2 SMNVEV (reference sequence). The CDR3 DNA is TGTGCCAGCAGTTTCGCAGGGTTCCCCGGGGAGCTGTTTTTT. Protein product: CASSFAGFPGELFF.

The genes are TRBV5-4 and TRBJ2-2; the D is unclear. Germline lookup yields CDR1 SGHNT and CDR2 YYREEE (reference sequence). The ends were cut back, 0 bases at V and 2 bases at J, with 2 bases in the middle. This CDR3 is built from 13 residues. The CDR3 spells CASSLVNTGELFF. CDR3 in DNA: TGTGCCAGCAGCTTGGTAAACACCGGGGAGCTGTTTTTT.

V is TRBV19 and J is TRBJ2-7; D unclear. Germline loops: CDR1 LNHDA, CDR2 SQIVND (reference sequence). CDR3 size: 15 residues. Trimming pared 5 bases from V and 3 bases from J, leaving 17 bases between. In DNA form, the CDR3 reads TGTGCCAGTAGTTGGTCCCGGGCAGGCAACTACGAGCAGTACTTC. Its protein product is CASSWSRAGNYEQYF.

This clone was found a few times. The chain combines TRBV5-1 with TRBJ2-3, with no clear D. The CDR3 covers 11 residues. V lost 4 bases to trimming and J lost 3 bases, with 3 bases between them. Per the germline V gene, CDR1 is SGHRS and CDR2 is YFSETQ. Here the CDR3 DNA reads TGCGCCAGCAGCGTGACAGATACGCAGTATTTT. Translation gives CASSVTDTQYF.

The gene calls are TRBV5-1 and TRBJ1-2; TRBD1 is a possible D gene (6 bases). V lost 0 bases to trimming and J lost 2 bases, with 11 bases between them. Germline lookup yields CDR1 SGHRS and CDR2 YFSETQ. This CDR3 comprises 15 residues. The CDR3 DNA sequence: TGCGCCAGCAGCTTGGGATCAGGGGAGAACTATGGCTACACCTTC. Translated, it gives CASSLGSGENYGYTF. Using reference TRBV5-1 and TRBJ1-2 for the parts outside the CDR3, the full variable domain is KAGVTQTPRYLIKTRGQQVTLSCSPISGHRSVSWYQQTPGQGLQFLFEYFSETQRNKGNFPGRFSGRQFSNSRSEMNVSTLELGDSALYLCASSLGSGENYGYTFGSGTRLTVV.

This clone appeared once. The genes are TRBV6-1 and TRBJ2-7; 7 nucleotides line up with TRBD1. The junction had 4 bases not matched to a gene; V was cut back by 5 bases and J by 3 bases. Germline-derived CDR1 and CDR2 are MNHNS and SASEGT. This CDR3 spans 13 amino acids. The CDR3 here is CASSRQGYYEQYF. CDR3 bases: TGTGCCAGCAGTCGACAGGGATACTACGAGCAGTACTTC.

The chain joins TRBV7-2 to TRBJ2-7, with D possibly TRBD2 on 6 matching bases. From germline, CDR1 is SGHTA and CDR2 FQGNSA. The CDR3 is 15 amino acids. Between the trimmed V and J ends, which lost 6 bases and 1 base, there was a span of 16 bases. In DNA form, the CDR3 reads TGTGCCAGCAGAACGGGGCTAGCGACTTCCTACGAGCAGTACTTC. This gives the protein CASRTGLATSYEQYF.

The chain couples TRBV7-3 to TRBJ2-1; the D call may be TRBD1 or TRBD2 (5 bases each). Trimming shortened V by 9 bases and J by 4 bases, and 13 bases separated the two germline ends. This CDR3 contains 13 residues. Germline values: CDR1 SGHTA, CDR2 FQGTGA. CDR3 in amino acids: CASRRDQYNEQFF. DNA of the CDR3: TGTGCCAGTCGTCGGGACCAGTACAATGAGCAGTTCTTC.

The chain is built from TRBV7-2 and TRBJ2-7; 12 bases agree with TRBD2. The V and J ends lost 5 bases and 9 bases, in that order; junction bases with no gene match: 5. The CDR3 runs to 13 residues. Germline CDR1 is SGHTA and CDR2 is FQGNSA. For the CDR3, the DNA is TGTGCCAGCAGCATAAGACTAGCGGGAGTGCAGTACTTC. This gives the protein CASSIRLAGVQYF.

The chain links TRBV25-1 to TRBJ2-1, with D possibly matching TRBD2 (6 bases). From germline, CDR1 is MGHDK and CDR2 SYGVNS. V was clipped by 4 bases and J by 4 bases, with 17 bases between them. This CDR3 spans 16 amino acids. The CDR3 spells CASSGQGGDVYNEQFF. CDR3 nucleotides: TGTGCCAGCAGTGGGCAGGGAGGCGACGTTTACAATGAGCAGTTCTTC.

The CDR3 spells CASSLRSGVGGNTIYF. The CDR3 DNA follows: TGTGCCAGCAGCTTGAGGTCGGGAGTTGGTGGAAACACCATATATTTT. The J gene is TRBJ1-3, the V gene TRBV5-8; the D is unclear. V shed 1 base and J shed 3 bases, with 14 bases lying between them. CDR1 is SGHTS and CDR2 is YDEGEE in the germline V gene. The CDR3 has 16 residues.

The V call is TRBV5-8, the J call TRBJ1-1, with 8 bases matching TRBD1. Germline lookup yields CDR1 SGHTS and CDR2 YDEGEE. This CDR3 comprises 14 residues. V shed 4 bases, J shed 1 base, and the junction held 3 bases outside the gene matches. DNA for the CDR3: TGTGCCAGCAGCCGACAGGGGTGGAACACTGAAGCTTTCTTT. Translation: CASSRQGWNTEAFF.

This clone occurred a few times. The chain carries TRBV2 and TRBJ1-1; a weak D match, TRBD1 (6 bases). The germline V and J ends were trimmed by 6 bases and 5 bases, with 10 bases remaining between them. Germline V gene lookup returns CDR1 SNHLY and CDR2 FYNNEI. The CDR3 covers 12 residues. CDR3 amino acids: CASRDSRTEAFF. The CDR3 DNA follows: TGTGCCAGCAGGGACAGTAGGACTGAAGCTTTCTTT.

The V and J genes are TRBV10-3 and TRBJ2-7; D gene uncertain. Trimming shortened V by 4 bases and J by 3 bases, and 7 bases separated the two germline ends. CDR3 length equals 12 residues. Germline V gives CDR1 ENHRY, CDR2 SYGVKD. For the CDR3, the DNA is TGTGCCATCAGTGTCGTGGACTACGAGCAGTACTTC. This codes for CAISVVDYEQYF.

The chain joins TRBV7-8 to TRBJ2-4; a weak D match, TRBD1 (5 bases). The CDR3 is made up of 15 amino acids. The V gene lost 3 bases and the J gene lost 2 bases, with 11 bases spanning the gap. The germline CDR1 and CDR2 sequences are SGHVS and FQNEAQ. The CDR3 nucleotides read TGTGCCAGCAGCTTGACACAGGAGTCCAAAAACATTCAGTACTTC. This codes for CASSLTQESKNIQYF.

The chain uses TRBV7-3 and TRBJ2-3; TRBD2 agrees at 9 bases. Trimming at V came to 4 bases and at J to 2 bases, leaving 4 bases not matched to a gene. Germline loops: CDR1 SGHTA, CDR2 FQGTGA. The CDR3 sequence is 15 residues long. CDR3 amino acids: CASSSSGRHTDTQYF. In nucleotides, the CDR3 is TGTGCCAGCAGCTCAAGCGGGAGGCACACAGATACGCAGTATTTT. Together with reference TRBV7-3 and TRBJ2-3, the CDR3 gives the full variable domain: GAGVSQTPSNKVTEKGKYVELRCDPISGHTALYWYRQSLGQGPEFLIYFQGTGAADDSGLPNDRFFAVRPEGSVSTLKIQRTERGDSAVYLCASSSSGRHTDTQYFGPGTRLTVL.